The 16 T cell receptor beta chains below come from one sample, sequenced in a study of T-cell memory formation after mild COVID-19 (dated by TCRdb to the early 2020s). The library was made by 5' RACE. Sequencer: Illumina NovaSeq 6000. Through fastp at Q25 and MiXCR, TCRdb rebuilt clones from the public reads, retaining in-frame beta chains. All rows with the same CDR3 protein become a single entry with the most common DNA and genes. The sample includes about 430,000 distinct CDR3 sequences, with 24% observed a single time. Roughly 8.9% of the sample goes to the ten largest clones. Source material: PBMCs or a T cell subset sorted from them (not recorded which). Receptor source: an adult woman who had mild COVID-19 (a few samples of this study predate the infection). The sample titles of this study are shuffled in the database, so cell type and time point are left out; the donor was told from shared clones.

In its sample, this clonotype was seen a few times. This chain's CDR3 is CASSSRDRSSYNEQFF. The CDR3 region has the DNA TGCGCCAGCAGCTCCCGGGACAGAAGTTCCTACAATGAGCAGTTCTTC. This chain joins TRBV5-1 and TRBJ2-1, with 7 positions matching TRBD1. V was pared by 3 bases and J by 1 base, with 7 bases of the junction left unmatched. Germline loops: CDR1 SGHRS, CDR2 YFSETQ. The CDR3 sequence is 16 residues long.

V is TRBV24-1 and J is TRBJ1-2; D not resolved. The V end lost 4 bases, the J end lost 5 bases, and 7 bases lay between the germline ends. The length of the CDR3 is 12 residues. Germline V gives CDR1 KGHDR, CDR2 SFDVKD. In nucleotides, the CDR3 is TGTGCCACCAGTGACGGTCTTTATGGCTACACCTTC. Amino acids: CATSDGLYGYTF.

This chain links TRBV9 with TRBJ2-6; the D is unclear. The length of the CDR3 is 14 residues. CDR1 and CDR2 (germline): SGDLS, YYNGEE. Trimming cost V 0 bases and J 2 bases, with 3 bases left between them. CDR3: CASSVVAGANVLTF. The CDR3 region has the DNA TGTGCCAGCAGCGTAGTTGCTGGGGCCAACGTCCTGACTTTC.

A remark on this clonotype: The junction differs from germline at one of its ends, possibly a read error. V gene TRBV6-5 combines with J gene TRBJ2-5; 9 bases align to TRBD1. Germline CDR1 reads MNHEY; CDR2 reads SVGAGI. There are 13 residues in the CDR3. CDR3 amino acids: CASSPRDRVWSDF. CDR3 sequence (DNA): TGTGCCAGCAGCCCGCGGGACAGGGTCTGGTCCGACTTC.

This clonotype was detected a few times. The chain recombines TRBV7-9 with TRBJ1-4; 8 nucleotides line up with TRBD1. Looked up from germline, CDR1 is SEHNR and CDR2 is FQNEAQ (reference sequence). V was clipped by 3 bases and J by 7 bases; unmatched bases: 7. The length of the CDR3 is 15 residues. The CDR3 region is CASSFRGPLTEKLFF. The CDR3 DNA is TGTGCCAGCAGCTTCAGGGGGCCTTTAACTGAAAAACTGTTTTTT.

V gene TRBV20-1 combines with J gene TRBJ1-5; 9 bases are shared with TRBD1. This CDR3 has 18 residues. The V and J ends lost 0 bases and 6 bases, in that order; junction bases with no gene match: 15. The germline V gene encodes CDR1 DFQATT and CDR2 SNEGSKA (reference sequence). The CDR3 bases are TGCAGTGCTAGAGATCGATTCGGGACAGGGAGTGTAGGTCAGCCCCAGCATTTT. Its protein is CSARDRFGTGSVGQPQHF.

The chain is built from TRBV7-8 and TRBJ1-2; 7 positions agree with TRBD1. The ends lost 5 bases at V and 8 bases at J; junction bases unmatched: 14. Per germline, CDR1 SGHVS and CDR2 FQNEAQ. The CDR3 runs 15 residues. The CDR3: CASSLYWTGVDGYTF. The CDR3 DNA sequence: TGTGCCAGCAGCCTTTATTGGACAGGAGTGGACGGCTACACCTTC.

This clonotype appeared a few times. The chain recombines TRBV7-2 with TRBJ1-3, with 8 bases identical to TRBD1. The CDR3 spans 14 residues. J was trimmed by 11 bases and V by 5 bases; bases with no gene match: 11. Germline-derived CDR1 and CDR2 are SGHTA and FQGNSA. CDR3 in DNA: TGTGCCAGCAGCCCCGGGACAGGCGGACTATCCATATATTTT. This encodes CASSPGTGGLSIYF.

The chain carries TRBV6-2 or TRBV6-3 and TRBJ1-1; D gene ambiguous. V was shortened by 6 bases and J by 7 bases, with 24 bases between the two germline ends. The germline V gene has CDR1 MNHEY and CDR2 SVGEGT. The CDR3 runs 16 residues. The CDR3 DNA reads TGTGCCAGCAGCCCTACCCTGACCTCATGGAGACTTGAAGCTTTCTTT. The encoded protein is CASSPTLTSWRLEAFF.

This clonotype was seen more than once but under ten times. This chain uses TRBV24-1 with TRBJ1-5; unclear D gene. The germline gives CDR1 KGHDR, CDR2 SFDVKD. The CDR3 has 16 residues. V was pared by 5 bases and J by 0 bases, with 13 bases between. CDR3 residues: CATSGPSWDSNQPQHF. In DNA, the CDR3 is TGTGCCACCAGTGGTCCCTCGTGGGATAGCAATCAGCCCCAGCATTTT.

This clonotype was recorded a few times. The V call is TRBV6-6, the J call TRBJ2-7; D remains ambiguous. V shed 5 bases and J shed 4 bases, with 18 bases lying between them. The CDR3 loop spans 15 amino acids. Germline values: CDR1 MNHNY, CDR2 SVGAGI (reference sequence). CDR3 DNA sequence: TGTGCCAGCAGTCCCCCTCTCCGCTCAGGTTACGAGCAGTACTTC. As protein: CASSPPLRSGYEQYF.

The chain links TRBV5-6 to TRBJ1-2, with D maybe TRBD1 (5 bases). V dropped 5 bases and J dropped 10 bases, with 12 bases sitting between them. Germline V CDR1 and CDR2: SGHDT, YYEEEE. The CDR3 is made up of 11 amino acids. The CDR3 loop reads CASRSGTDYTF. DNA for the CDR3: TGTGCCAGCAGGTCCGGGACCGACTACACCTTC.

The CDR3 region has the DNA TGTGCCATGAGGGGCATAGCAACTAATGAAAAACTGTTTTTT. It encodes CAMRGIATNEKLFF. The J gene is TRBJ1-4, the V gene TRBV30; a weak D match, TRBD1 (5 bases). The CDR3 totals 14 residues. Per germline, CDR1 GTSNPN and CDR2 SVGIG (reference sequence). Trimming stripped 8 bases from V and 0 bases from J, with 13 bases between. Supplemented by reference TRBV30 and TRBJ1-4, the full variable domain reads SQTIHQWPATLVQPVGSPLSLECTVEGTSNPNLYWYRQAAGRGLQLLFYSVGIGQISSEVPQNLSASRPQDRQFILSSKKLLLSDSGFYLCAMRGIATNEKLFFGSGTQLSVL.

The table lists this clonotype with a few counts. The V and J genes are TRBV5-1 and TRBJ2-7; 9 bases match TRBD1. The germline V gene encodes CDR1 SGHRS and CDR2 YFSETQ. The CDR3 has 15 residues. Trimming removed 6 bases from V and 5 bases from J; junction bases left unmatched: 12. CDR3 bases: TGCGCCAGCACCGATGGGGGGACAGGGACCCACGAGCAGTACTTC. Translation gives CASTDGGTGTHEQYF.

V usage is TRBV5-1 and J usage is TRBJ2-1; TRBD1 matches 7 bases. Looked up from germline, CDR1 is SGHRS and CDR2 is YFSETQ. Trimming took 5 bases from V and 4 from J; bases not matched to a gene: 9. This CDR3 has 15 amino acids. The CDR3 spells CASRRTGTEYNEQFF. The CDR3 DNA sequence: TGCGCCAGCAGGCGGACCGGGACAGAGTACAATGAGCAGTTCTTC.

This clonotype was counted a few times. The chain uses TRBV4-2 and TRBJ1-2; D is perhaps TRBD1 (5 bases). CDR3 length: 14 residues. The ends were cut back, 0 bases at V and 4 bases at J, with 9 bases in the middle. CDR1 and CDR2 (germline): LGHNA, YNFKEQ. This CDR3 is CASSQDSGSYGYTF. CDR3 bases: TGTGCCAGCAGCCAAGATTCAGGGAGCTATGGCTACACCTTC.